A selection of T cell receptor beta chains follows, all from one sample in a study of T cells expressing NK-cell markers. From its re-call of the 5' RACE reads, TCRdb lists each CDR3 protein once, without DNA. Here the sample table reports 500,000 to 700,000 distinct CDR3 sequences. What was sequenced was blood T cells: a sorted CD56 or NKG2C T cell subset, CD4+ or CD8+ T cells, or bulk PBMC T cells (not recorded which). The receptors shown here come from a man between 18 and 35 years old in good health. Each CDR3 is given with its conserved first and last residue. The order of the fields is CDR3 length, J gene, V gene, CDR3 protein.

13,TRBJ1-1,TRBV15,CATSLGREVEAFF
15,TRBJ2-7,TRBV29-1,CSVGGRGGTSYEQYF
15,TRBJ2-1,TRBV7-9,CASRPSLAGDHEQFF
16,TRBJ1-5,TRBV6-5,CASSYGGSSSNQPQHF
15,TRBJ1-1,TRBV20-1,CSARDLEGVGTEAFF
17,TRBJ2-7,TRBV28,CASSPLPGREDSYEQYF
13,TRBJ1-5,TRBV3-1,CASSGLGDQPQHF
19,TRBJ2-1,TRBV11-2,CASSLPGGTSGHLYNEQFF
16,TRBJ2-1,TRBV29-1,CSVDSLGVSEHNEQFF
16,TRBJ2-1,TRBV20-1,CSARDRSGSWYNEQFF
14,TRBJ2-5,TRBV12-3/TRBV12-4,CASRGDREGGTQYF
14,TRBJ2-3,TRBV3-1,CASMLTGATDTQYF
15,TRBJ2-1,TRBV12-3/TRBV12-4,CASTQLGGSYNEQFF
14,TRBJ2-1,TRBV5-7,CASSLKGSDNEQFF
16,TRBJ2-1,TRBV12-3/TRBV12-4,CASSFGLAGEGGEQFF
19,TRBJ2-4,TRBV20-1,CSASPGTSISWLAKNIQYF
12,TRBJ2-7,TRBV12-3/TRBV12-4,CASSPGGYEQYF
15,TRBJ1-5,TRBV18,CASSPRDRFNQPQHF
17,TRBJ2-1,TRBV12-3/TRBV12-4,CATIERPVWRDHNEQFF
13,TRBJ2-3,TRBV7-6,CASVGRETDTQYF
20,TRBJ2-1,TRBV5-1,CASSLRLAGGLLSSYNEQFF
14,TRBJ2-1,TRBV7-9,CASSFGQGYNEQFF
18,TRBJ2-5,TRBV5-1,CASSLDGTGVAIQETQYF
15,TRBJ1-2,TRBV12-3/TRBV12-4,CASSPLVGQHYGYTF
17,TRBJ2-2,TRBV27,CASSQTWDYLNTGELFF
14,TRBJ2-1,TRBV7-8,CASSVPGLLNPRFF
16,TRBJ2-1,TRBV30,CAWRPPIAGGPHEQFF
14,TRBJ2-1,TRBV20-1,CSARKGDRTNEQFF
12,TRBJ1-1,TRBV15,CATSRDRNTAFF
14,TRBJ2-1,TRBV9,CASSDGQGVNEQFF
16,TRBJ2-5,TRBV14,CASSPRLAGGAETQYF
14,TRBJ2-7,TRBV2,CASTWGLGVDEQYF
17,TRBJ2-7,TRBV5-1,CASSLRLRTGVSYEQYF
16,TRBJ2-3,TRBV5-1,CASSLVGTSGTDTQYF
14,TRBJ2-5,TRBV18,CASSPTGIGETQYF
15,TRBJ2-1,TRBV7-7,CASSLAPGRVNEQFF
15,TRBJ2-3,TRBV9,CASSVGGSGKDTQYF
13,TRBJ1-2,TRBV12-3/TRBV12-4,CASSTQALGGYTF
16,TRBJ1-1,TRBV12-3/TRBV12-4,CASSPSYGPRGTEAFF
13,TRBJ1-1,TRBV12-3/TRBV12-4,CASSFQKNTEAFF
14,TRBJ2-1,TRBV7-9,CAGNSGQANNEQFF
17,TRBJ1-1,TRBV30,CAWSASHLDRANTEAFF
14,TRBJ2-7,TRBV10-3,CAIRAGTGDNEQYF
19,TRBJ2-5,TRBV5-4,CASSLAGEWGRVGGETQYF
15,TRBJ1-2,TRBV3-1,CASSQVTGGSYGYTF
14,TRBJ2-1,TRBV25-1,CASSVGGDYNEQFF
11,TRBJ2-1,TRBV24-1,CATYHGGIKFF
15,TRBJ2-5,TRBV7-2,CASSLGGTDKETQYF
16,TRBJ2-7,TRBV20-1,CSARTGRGPPRYEQYF
16,TRBJ2-2,TRBV12-3/TRBV12-4,CASTRPLLATTGELFF
14,TRBJ2-1,TRBV6-1,CASTTGGSYNEQFF
16,TRBJ2-3,TRBV6-1,CASTVGQGLSTDTQYF
17,TRBJ2-1,TRBV5-1,CASMGTSALFSYNEQFF
18,TRBJ2-3,TRBV12-3/TRBV12-4,CASSPGLAITSSTDTQYF
15,TRBJ2-3,TRBV10-3,CAIRPRDRGPDTQYF
18,TRBJ2-2,TRBV6-1,CASKSGSGRGPDTGELFF
15,TRBJ2-1,TRBV5-5,CASSSLTPSSNEQFF
12,TRBJ1-4,TRBV12-3/TRBV12-4,CASSFLYRKLFF